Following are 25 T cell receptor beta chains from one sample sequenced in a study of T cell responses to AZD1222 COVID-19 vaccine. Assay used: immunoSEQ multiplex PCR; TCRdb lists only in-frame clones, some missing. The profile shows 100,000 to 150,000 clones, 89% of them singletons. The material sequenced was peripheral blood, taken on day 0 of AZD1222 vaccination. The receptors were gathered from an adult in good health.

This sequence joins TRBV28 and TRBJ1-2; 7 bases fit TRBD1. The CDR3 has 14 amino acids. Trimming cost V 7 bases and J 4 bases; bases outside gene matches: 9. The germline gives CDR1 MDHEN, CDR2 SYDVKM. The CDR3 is CASITRTGAYGYTF. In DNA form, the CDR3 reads TGTGCCAGCATCACGAGGACAGGAGCCTATGGCTACACCTTC.

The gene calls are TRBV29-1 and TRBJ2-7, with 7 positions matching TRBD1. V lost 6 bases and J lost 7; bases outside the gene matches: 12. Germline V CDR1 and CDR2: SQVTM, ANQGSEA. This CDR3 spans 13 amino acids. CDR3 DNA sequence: TGCAGCGTAAACGGCGACAGGGCCTGGGAGCAGTACTTC. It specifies CSVNGDRAWEQYF.

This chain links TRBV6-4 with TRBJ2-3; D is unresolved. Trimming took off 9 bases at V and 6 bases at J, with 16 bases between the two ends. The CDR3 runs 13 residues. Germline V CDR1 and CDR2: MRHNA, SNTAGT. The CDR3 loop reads CASSVTEVDTQYF. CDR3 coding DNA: TGTGCCAGTTCTGTGACCGAGGTGGATACGCAGTATTTT.

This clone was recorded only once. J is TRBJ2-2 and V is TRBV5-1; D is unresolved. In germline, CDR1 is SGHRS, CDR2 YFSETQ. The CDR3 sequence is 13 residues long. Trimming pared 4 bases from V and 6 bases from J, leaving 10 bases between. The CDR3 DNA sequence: TGCGCCAGCAGCCTGTTTGCCCCCGGGGAGCTGTTTTTT. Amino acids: CASSLFAPGELFF.

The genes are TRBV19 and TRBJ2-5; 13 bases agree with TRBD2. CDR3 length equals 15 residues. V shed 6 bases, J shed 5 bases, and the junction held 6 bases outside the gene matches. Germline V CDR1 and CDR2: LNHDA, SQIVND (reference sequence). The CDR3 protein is CASRTSGGAGETQYF. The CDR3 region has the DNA TGTGCCAGTAGAACTAGCGGGGGGGCTGGGGAGACCCAGTACTTC. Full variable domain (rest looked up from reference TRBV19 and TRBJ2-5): DGGITQSPKYLFRKEGQNVTLSCEQNLNHDAMYWYRQDPGQGLRLIYYSQIVNDFQKGDIAEGYSVSREKKESFPLTVTSAQKNPTAFYLCASRTSGGAGETQYFGPGTRLLVL.

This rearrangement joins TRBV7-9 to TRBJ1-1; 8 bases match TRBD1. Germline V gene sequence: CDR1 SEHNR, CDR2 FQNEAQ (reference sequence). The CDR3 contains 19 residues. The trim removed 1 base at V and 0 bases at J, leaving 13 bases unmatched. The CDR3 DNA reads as TGTGCCAGCAGCTTAGGGTCCGACAGGGGCCTCGTCATGAACACTGAAGCTTTCTTT. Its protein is CASSLGSDRGLVMNTEAFF.

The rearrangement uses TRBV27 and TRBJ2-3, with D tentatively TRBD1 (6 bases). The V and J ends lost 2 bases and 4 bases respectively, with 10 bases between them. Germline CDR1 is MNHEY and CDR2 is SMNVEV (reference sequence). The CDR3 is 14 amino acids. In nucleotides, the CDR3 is TGTGCCAGCAGTTTAGTGGGGGCTGCAGATACGCAGTATTTT. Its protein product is CASSLVGAADTQYF.

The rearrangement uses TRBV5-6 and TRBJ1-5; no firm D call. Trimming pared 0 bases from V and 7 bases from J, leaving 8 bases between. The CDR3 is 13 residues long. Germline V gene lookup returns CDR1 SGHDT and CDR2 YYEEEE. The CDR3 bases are TGTGCCAGCAGCTTGGGTTCGGACCAGCCCCAGCATTTT. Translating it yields CASSLGSDQPQHF. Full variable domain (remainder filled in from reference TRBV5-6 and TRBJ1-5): DAGVTQSPTHLIKTRGQQVTLRCSPKSGHDTVSWYQQALGQGPQFIFQYYEEEERQRGNFPDRFSGHQFPNYSSELNVNALLLGDSALYLCASSLGSDQPQHFGDGTRLSIL.

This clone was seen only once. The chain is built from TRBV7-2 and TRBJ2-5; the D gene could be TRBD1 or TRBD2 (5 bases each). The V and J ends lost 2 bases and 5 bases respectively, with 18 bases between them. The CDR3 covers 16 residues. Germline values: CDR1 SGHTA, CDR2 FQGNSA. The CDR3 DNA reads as TGTGCCAGCAGCTTACGGTCCGTCGGGGCATCGGAGACCCAGTACTTC. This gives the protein CASSLRSVGASETQYF.

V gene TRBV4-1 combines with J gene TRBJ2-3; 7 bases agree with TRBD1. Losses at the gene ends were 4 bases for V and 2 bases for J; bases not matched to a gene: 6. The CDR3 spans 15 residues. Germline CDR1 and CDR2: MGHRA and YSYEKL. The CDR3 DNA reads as TGCGCCAGCAGCCGATCGACAGGGTTCACAGATACGCAGTATTTT. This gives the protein CASSRSTGFTDTQYF.

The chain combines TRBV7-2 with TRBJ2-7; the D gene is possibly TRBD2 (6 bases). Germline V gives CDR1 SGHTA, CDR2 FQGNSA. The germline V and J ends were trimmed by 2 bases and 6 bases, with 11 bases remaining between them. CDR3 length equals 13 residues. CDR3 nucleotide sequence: TGTGCCAGCAGCTTACAAAGAGCGGGCGAGCAGTACTTC. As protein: CASSLQRAGEQYF.

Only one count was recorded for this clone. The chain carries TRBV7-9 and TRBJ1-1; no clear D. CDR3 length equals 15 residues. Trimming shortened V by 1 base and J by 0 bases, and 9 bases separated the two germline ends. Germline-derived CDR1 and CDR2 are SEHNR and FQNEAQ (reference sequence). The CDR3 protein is CASSLVAGMNTEAFF. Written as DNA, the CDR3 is TGTGCCAGCAGCTTAGTTGCAGGAATGAACACTGAAGCTTTCTTT.

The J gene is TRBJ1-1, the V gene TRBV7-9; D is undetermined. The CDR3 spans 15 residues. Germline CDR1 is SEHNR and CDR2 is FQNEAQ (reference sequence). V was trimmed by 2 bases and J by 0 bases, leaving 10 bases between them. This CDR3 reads CASSLFRGMNTEAFF. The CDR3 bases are TGTGCCAGCAGCTTATTCCGGGGAATGAACACTGAAGCTTTCTTT.

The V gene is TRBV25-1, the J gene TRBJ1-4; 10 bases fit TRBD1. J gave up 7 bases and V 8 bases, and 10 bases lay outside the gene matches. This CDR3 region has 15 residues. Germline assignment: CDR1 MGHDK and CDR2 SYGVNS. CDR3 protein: CASSYPGTGVEKLFF. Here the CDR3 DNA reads TGTGCCAGCTCGTACCCCGGGACAGGGGTTGAAAAACTGTTTTTT. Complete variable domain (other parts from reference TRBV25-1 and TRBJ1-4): EADIYQTPRYLVIGTGKKITLECSQTMGHDKMYWYQQDPGMELHLIHYSYGVNSTEKGDLSSESTVSRIRTEHFPLTLESARPSHTSQYLCASSYPGTGVEKLFFGSGTQLSVL.

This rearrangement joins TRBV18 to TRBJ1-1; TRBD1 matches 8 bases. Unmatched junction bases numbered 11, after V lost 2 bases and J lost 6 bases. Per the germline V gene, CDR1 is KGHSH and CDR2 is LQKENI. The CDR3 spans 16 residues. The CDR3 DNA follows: TGTGCCAGCTCACCAGGGGGGGGACAGGTCGGGCCTGAAGCTTTCTTT. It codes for CASSPGGGQVGPEAFF.

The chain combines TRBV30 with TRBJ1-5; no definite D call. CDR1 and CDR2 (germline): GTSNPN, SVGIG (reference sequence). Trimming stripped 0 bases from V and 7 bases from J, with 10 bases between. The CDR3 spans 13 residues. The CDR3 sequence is CAWSVKEAQPQHF. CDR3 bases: TGTGCCTGGAGTGTTAAAGAGGCGCAGCCCCAGCATTTT. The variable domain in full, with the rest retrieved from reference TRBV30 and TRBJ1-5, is SQTIHQWPATLVQPVGSPLSLECTVEGTSNPNLYWYRQAAGRGLQLLFYSVGIGQISSEVPQNLSASRPQDRQFILSSKKLLLSDSGFYLCAWSVKEAQPQHFGDGTRLSIL.

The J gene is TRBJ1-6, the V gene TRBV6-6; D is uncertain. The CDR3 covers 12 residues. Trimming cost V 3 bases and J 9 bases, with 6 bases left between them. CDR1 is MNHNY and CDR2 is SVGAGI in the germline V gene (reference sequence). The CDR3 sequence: CASSYLGSPLHF. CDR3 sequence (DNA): TGTGCCAGCAGTTATTTAGGTTCACCCCTCCACTTT.

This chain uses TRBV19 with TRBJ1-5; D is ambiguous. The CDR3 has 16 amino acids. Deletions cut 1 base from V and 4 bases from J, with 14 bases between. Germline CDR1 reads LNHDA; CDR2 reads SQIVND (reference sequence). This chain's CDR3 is CASSIVGVGANQPQHF. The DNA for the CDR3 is TGTGCCAGTAGTATAGTCGGGGTCGGTGCGAATCAGCCCCAGCATTTT.

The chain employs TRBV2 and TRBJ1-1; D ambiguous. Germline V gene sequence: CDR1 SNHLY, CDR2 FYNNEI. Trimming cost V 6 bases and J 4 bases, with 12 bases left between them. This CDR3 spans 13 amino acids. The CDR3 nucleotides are TGTGCCAGCAGGCCCCAGAAGGGCACTGAAGCTTTCTTT. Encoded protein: CASRPQKGTEAFF.

DNA for the CDR3: TGTGCCAGCGGGACGACGTATGGCTACACCTTC. The encoded protein is CASGTTYGYTF. The V gene is TRBV19, the J gene TRBJ1-2; D is perhaps TRBD1 (5 bases). Trimming cost V 9 bases and J 5 bases, with 10 bases left between them. CDR1 and CDR2 (germline): LNHDA, SQIVND (reference sequence). The CDR3 length is 11 residues. The full variable domain, in which reference TRBV19 and TRBJ1-2 provide the parts outside the CDR3, is DGGITQSPKYLFRKEGQNVTLSCEQNLNHDAMYWYRQDPGQGLRLIYYSQIVNDFQKGDIAEGYSVSREKKESFPLTVTSAQKNPTAFYLCASGTTYGYTFGSGTRLTVV.

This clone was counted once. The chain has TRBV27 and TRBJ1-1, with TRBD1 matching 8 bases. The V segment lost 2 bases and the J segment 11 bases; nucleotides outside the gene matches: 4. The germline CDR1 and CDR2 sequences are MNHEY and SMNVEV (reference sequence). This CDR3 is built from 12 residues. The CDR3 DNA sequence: TGTGCCAGCAGTTTAGGACAGGGTACGGCTTTCTTT. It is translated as CASSLGQGTAFF.

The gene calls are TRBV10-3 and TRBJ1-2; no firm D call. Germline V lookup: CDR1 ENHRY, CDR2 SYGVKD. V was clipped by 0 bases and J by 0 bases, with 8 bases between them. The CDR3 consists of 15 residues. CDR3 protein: CAISESVVANYGYTF. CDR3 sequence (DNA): TGTGCCATCAGTGAGTCGGTAGTGGCTAACTATGGCTACACCTTC.

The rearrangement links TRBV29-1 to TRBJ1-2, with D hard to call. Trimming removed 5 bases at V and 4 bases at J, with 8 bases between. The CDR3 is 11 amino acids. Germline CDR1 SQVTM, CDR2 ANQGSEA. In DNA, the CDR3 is TGCAGCGTTTTACTGGGCTATGGCTACACCTTC. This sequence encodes CSVLLGYGYTF.

CDR3 residues: CANNKQGGNEQFF. The CDR3 region has the DNA TGTGCCAATAATAAGCAGGGGGGGAATGAGCAGTTCTTC. The genes are TRBV13 and TRBJ2-1, with D tentatively TRBD1 or TRBD2 (7 bases each). Germline CDR1 and CDR2: PRHDT and FYEKMQ (reference sequence). The germline V and J ends were trimmed by 10 bases and 7 bases, with 17 bases remaining between them. The CDR3 totals 13 residues.

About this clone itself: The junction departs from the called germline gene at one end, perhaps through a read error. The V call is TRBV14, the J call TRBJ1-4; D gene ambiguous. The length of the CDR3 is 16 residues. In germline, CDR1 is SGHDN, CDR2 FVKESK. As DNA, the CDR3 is TGTGCCAGCAGCCTTACGAAACTTACTCCTAAGGAAAAACTGTTTTTT. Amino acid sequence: CASSLTKLTPKEKLFF.